This note documents a single T cell receptor (beta chain) sequence. Its specificity is not known. Unique molecular identifiers were incorporated when the TCRbeta library was constructed. TCRdb reanalysed the PCR reads using MiXCR and keeps one entry per CDR3 protein. The sample has about 440,000 distinct CDR3 sequences, 43% seen once. Germline values: CDR1 MNHEY, CDR2 SMNVEV (reference sequence). Trimming removed 4 bases from V and 8 bases from J, with 9 bases in between. The length of the CDR3 is 12 residues. This sample stems from a study of T-cell reconstitution after alpha-beta-depleted transplantation in children. General study findings and limits: Several hundred expanded graft clones reportedly supplied alpha-beta T cells about two months after transplant. T cells produced anew were the main source of T-cell counts and diversity one year after transplant.

Sequences were derived from PBMCs, sampled before TCRalphabeta/CD19-depleted stem cell transplant. This clonotype was obtained from a girl between 2 and 10 years old with aplastic anemia, due to receive a stem cell transplant. The V call is TRBV27, the J call TRBJ2-1; D gene unclear. The CDR3 loop reads CASSSYSHEQFF. The CDR3 DNA sequence: TGTGCCAGCAGTTCCTACAGCCATGAGCAGTTCTTC.